A single sample gave rise to the 11 T cell receptor beta chains below, sequenced in a study of cytomegalovirus exposure and HLA in healthy donors. Repertoires were generated with immunoSEQ multiplex PCR, while TCRdb's copy carries only in-frame clones and drops some. The sample lists 100,000 to 120,000 clones; 70% to 90% were seen once. What was sequenced was PBMCs. Receptor source: a woman younger than 45 in good health and CMV-seropositive.

The chain employs TRBV6-1 and TRBJ1-3; D call uncertain. This CDR3 region has 15 residues. V was clipped by 2 bases and J by 0 bases, with 8 bases between them. Germline assignment: CDR1 MNHNS and CDR2 SASEGT. The CDR3 nucleotides are TGTGCCAGCAGTGAAAACAGCAACTCTGGAAACACCATATATTTT. It encodes CASSENSNSGNTIYF.

This clone occurred a few times. The chain recombines TRBV28 with TRBJ1-2; D gene unclear. The CDR3 sequence is 13 residues long. The germline CDR1 and CDR2 sequences are MDHEN and SYDVKM. Trimming took off 6 bases at V and 8 bases at J, with 16 bases between the two ends. CDR3: CASSDAGVWGYTF. In DNA, the CDR3 is TGTGCCAGCAGCGACGCCGGGGTCTGGGGCTACACCTTC.

The V gene is TRBV7-2, the J gene TRBJ2-1; D gene uncertain. Trimming removed 1 base from V and 8 bases from J, with 12 bases in between. CDR1 SGHTA and CDR2 FQGNSA come from the germline V gene. CDR3 size: 14 residues. CDR3 nucleotides: TGTGCCAGCAGCTTAGGTCAAGCTCCCCATGAGCAGTTCTTC. It codes for CASSLGQAPHEQFF.

Only a few counts were recorded for this clone. The V and J genes are TRBV5-1 and TRBJ1-1; no reliable D call. There are 15 residues in the CDR3. The ends were cut back, 4 bases at V and 1 base at J, with 14 bases in the middle. Germline CDR1 SGHRS, CDR2 YFSETQ. The CDR3: CASSPILGGNTEAFF. CDR3 DNA sequence: TGCGCCAGCAGCCCCATTCTCGGAGGGAACACTGAAGCTTTCTTT.

V is TRBV11-2 and J is TRBJ2-3; the match to TRBD2 covers 10 bases. The trim removed 5 bases at V and 2 bases at J, leaving 10 bases unmatched. CDR1 and CDR2 (germline): SGHAT, FQNNGV. The CDR3 totals 17 residues. This chain's CDR3 is CASSPGTSGMSTDTQYF. The CDR3 DNA sequence: TGTGCCAGCAGCCCCGGAACTAGCGGGATGTCCACAGATACGCAGTATTTT.

The gene calls are TRBV7-3 and TRBJ1-2, with a possible D match to TRBD1 (5 bases). CDR3 length: 15 amino acids. CDR1 and CDR2 (germline): SGHTA, FQGTGA. V was trimmed by 1 base and J by 4 bases, leaving 13 bases between them. CDR3 nucleotide sequence: TGTGCCAGCAGCTTAAACGGTCGGGGGATCTATGGCTACACCTTC. Amino acid sequence: CASSLNGRGIYGYTF.

V and J are TRBV7-8 and TRBJ1-1, with TRBD1 matching 9 bases. The CDR3 is 18 residues long. In germline, CDR1 is SGHVS, CDR2 FQNEAQ. The V segment lost 5 bases and the J segment 0 bases; nucleotides outside the gene matches: 13. The CDR3 loop is CASSPEGTGIFLNTEAFF. CDR3 nucleotide sequence: TGTGCCAGCAGCCCAGAAGGGACAGGGATTTTCTTGAACACTGAAGCTTTCTTT.

The CDR3 bases are TGTGCCAGCAGCCCCGCGGTCAGCCGTAGCACAGATACGCAGTATTTT. Translating it yields CASSPAVSRSTDTQYF. The chain recombines TRBV5-4 with TRBJ2-3, with D unclear. Deletions cut 4 bases from V and 0 bases from J, with 15 bases between. Germline V gene data show CDR1 as SGHNT and CDR2 as YYREEE (reference sequence). This CDR3 is built from 16 residues.

J is TRBJ2-1 and V is TRBV30; D uncertain. Germline-derived CDR1 and CDR2 are GTSNPN and SVGIG (reference sequence). This CDR3 is 12 amino acids long. Trimming removed 7 bases from V and 7 bases from J, with 14 bases in between. CDR3 coding DNA: TGTGCCTACGCGCGCGCAGGTAATGAGCAGTTCTTC. This sequence encodes CAYARAGNEQFF.

The V call is TRBV30, the J call TRBJ1-3, with D maybe TRBD1 (5 bases). V dropped 3 bases and J dropped 2 bases, with 11 bases sitting between them. This CDR3 comprises 14 residues. Germline assignment: CDR1 GTSNPN and CDR2 SVGIG (reference sequence). The CDR3 region has the DNA TGTGCCTGGAGCCGCCCGGGGGCTGGAAACACCATATATTTT. Its translation: CAWSRPGAGNTIYF.

This clone came up once. The chain joins TRBV6-5 to TRBJ2-1, with TRBD1 identical over 10 bases. V was clipped by 7 bases and J by 6 bases; unmatched bases: 6. The germline V gene has CDR1 MNHEY and CDR2 SVGAGI. The CDR3 is 14 amino acids. The CDR3 protein is CASTARDRGNEQFF. For the CDR3, the DNA is TGTGCCAGCACCGCTCGGGACAGGGGCAATGAGCAGTTCTTC.